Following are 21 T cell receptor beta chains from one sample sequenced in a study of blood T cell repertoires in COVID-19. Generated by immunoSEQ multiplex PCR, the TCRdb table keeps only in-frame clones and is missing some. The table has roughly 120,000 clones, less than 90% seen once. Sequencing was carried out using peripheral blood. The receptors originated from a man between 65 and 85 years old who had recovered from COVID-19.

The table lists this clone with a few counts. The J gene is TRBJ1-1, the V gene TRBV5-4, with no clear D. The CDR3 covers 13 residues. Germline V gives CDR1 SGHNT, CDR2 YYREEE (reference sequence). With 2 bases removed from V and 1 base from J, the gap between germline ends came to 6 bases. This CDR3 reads CASSFPENTEAFF. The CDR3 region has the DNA TGTGCCAGCAGCTTCCCAGAGAACACTGAAGCTTTCTTT.

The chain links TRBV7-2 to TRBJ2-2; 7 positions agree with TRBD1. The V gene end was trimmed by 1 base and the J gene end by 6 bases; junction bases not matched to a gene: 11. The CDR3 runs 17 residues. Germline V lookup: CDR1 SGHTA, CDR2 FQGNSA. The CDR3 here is CASSLVSVRGLAGELFF. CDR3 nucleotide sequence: TGTGCCAGCAGCTTAGTAAGCGTCAGGGGGTTGGCCGGGGAGCTGTTTTTT.

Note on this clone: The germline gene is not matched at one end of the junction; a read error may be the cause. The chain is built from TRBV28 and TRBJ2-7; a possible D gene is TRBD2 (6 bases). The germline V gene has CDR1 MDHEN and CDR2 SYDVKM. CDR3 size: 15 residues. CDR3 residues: CTSSLTGGLGYEQYF. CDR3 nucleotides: TGTACCAGCAGCTTAACAGGAGGGCTTGGCTACGAGCAGTACTTC.

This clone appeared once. The CDR3 loop reads CASSRDRPANSPLHF. The CDR3 nucleotides are TGTGCCAGCAGTCGAGACAGGCCAGCGAATTCACCCCTCCACTTT. This chain joins TRBV2 and TRBJ1-6, with TRBD1 as a possible D gene (6 bases). The CDR3 runs to 15 residues. Trimming removed 5 bases from V and 7 bases from J, with 15 bases in between. Germline V lookup: CDR1 SNHLY, CDR2 FYNNEI.

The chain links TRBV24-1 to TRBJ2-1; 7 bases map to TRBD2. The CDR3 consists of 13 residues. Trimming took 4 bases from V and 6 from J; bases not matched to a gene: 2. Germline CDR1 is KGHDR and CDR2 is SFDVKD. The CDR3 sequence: CATSEASGNEQFF. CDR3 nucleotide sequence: TGTGCCACCAGTGAGGCTAGCGGCAATGAGCAGTTCTTC.

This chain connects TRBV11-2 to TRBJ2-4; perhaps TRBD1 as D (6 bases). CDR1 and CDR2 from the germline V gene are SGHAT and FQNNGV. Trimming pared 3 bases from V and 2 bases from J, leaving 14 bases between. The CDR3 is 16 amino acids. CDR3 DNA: TGTGCCAGCAGCTTCATCCAGGGGCTTACCAAAAACATTCAGTACTTC. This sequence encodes CASSFIQGLTKNIQYF.

The CDR3 reads CASSYRTSGSREGYEQYF. DNA for the CDR3: TGCGCCAGCAGCTACAGGACTAGCGGGAGTAGGGAGGGCTACGAGCAGTACTTC. V gene TRBV4-1 combines with J gene TRBJ2-7; 13 nucleotides align to TRBD2. This CDR3 is 18 amino acids long. CDR1 is MGHRA and CDR2 is YSYEKL in the germline V gene. The J segment lost 3 bases and the V segment lost 5 bases, leaving 13 bases of the junction unmatched.

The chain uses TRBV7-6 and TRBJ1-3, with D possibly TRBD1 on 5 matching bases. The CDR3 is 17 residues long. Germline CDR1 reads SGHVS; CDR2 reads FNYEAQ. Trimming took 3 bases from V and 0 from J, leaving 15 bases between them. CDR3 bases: TGTGCCAGCAGCTTTTTGGCGGGGACGAGCTCTGGAAACACCATATATTTT. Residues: CASSFLAGTSSGNTIYF. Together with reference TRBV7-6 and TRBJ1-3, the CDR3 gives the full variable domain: GAGVSQSPRYKVTKRGQDVALRCDPISGHVSLYWYRQALGQGPEFLTYFNYEAQQDKSGLPNDRFSAERPEGSISTLTIQRTEQRDSAMYRCASSFLAGTSSGNTIYFGEGSWLTVV.

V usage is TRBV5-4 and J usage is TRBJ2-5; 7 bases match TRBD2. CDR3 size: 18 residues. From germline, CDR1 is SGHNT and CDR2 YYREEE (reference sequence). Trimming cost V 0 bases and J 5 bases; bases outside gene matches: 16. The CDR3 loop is CASSLGSGMSQVGETQYF. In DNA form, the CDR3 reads TGTGCCAGCAGCTTGGGAAGCGGGATGTCCCAGGTGGGGGAGACCCAGTACTTC.

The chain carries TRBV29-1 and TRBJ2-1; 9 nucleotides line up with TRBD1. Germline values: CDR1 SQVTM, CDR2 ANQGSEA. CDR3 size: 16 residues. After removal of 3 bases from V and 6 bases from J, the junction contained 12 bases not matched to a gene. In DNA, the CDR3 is TGCAGCGTTGACGAGAGGACAGGGGCCTGGGGCAATGAGCAGTTCTTC. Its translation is CSVDERTGAWGNEQFF.

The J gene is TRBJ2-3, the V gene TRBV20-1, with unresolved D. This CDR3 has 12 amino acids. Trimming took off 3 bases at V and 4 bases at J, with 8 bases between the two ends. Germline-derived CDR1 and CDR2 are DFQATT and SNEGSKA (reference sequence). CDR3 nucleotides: TGCAGTGCTAGTCGTCCGGCAGATACGCAGTATTTT. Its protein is CSASRPADTQYF.

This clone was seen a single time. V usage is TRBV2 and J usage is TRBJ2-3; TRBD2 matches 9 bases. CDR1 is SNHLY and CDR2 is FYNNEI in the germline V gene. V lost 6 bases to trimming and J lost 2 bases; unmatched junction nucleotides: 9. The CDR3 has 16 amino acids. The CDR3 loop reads CASRVGTSRSTDTQYF. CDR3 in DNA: TGTGCCAGCAGGGTGGGGACTAGCCGATCCACAGATACGCAGTATTTT.

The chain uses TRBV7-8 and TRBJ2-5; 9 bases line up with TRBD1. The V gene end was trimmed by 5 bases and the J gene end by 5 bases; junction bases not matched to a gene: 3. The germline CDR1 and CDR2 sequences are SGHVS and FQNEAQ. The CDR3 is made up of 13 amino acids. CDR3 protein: CASSADRGETQYF. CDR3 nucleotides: TGTGCCAGCAGCGCCGACAGGGGGGAGACCCAGTACTTC.

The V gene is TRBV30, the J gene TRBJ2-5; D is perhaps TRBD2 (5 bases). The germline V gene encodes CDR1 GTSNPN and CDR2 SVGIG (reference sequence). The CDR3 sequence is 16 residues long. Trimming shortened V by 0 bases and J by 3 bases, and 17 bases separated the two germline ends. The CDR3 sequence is CAWSVGILKGEETQYF. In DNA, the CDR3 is TGTGCCTGGAGTGTTGGCATCCTCAAGGGAGAAGAGACCCAGTACTTC.

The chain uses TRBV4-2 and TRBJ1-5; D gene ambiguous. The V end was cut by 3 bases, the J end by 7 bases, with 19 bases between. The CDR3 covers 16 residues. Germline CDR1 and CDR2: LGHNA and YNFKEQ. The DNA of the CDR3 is TGTGCCAGCAGCCAGGGCAGTAGTCACAGCCACCAGCCCCAGCATTTT. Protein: CASSQGSSHSHQPQHF.

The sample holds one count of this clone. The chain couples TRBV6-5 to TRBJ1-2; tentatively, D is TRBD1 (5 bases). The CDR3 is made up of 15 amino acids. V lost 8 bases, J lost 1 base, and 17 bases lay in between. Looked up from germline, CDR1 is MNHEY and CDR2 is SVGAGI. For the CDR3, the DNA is TGTGCCAGCGGGGCCGGCGCAGGGATTAACTATGGCTACACCTTC. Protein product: CASGAGAGINYGYTF.

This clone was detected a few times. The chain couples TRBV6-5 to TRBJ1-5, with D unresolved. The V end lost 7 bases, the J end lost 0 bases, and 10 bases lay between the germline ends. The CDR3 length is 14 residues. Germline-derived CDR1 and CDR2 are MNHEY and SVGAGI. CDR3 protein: CASTGLYSNQPQHF. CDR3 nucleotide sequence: TGTGCCAGCACCGGACTTTATAGCAATCAGCCCCAGCATTTT.

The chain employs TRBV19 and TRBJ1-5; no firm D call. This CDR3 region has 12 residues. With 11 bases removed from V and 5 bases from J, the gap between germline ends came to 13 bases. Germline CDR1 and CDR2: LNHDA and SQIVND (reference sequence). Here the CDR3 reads CASRVGYQPQHF. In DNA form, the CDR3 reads TGTGCCTCTCGCGTGGGCTATCAGCCCCAGCATTTT.

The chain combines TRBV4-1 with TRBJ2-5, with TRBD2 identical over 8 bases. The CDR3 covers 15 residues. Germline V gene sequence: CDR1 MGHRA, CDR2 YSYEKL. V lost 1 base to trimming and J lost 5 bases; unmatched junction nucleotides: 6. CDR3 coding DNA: TGCGCCAGCAGCCAAGGAGGACTAGCCGGGGAGACCCAGTACTTC. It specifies CASSQGGLAGETQYF.

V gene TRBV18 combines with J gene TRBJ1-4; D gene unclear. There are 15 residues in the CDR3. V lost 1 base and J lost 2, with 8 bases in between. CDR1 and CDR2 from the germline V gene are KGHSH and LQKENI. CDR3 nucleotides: TGTGCCAGCTCACCACTGCCCAGTACTAATGAAAAACTGTTTTTT. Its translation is CASSPLPSTNEKLFF.

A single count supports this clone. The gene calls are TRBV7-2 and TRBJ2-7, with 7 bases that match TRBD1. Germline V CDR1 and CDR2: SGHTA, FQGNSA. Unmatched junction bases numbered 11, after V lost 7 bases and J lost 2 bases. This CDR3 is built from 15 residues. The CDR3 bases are TGTGCCAGCACCCCTATGCCGGGACAGACCTACGAGCAGTACTTC. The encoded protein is CASTPMPGQTYEQYF.